This TCR beta chain was found in a study of cytomegalovirus exposure and HLA in healthy donors. Points from the study as a whole: A list of around 150 TCR beta chains associated with cytomegalovirus was given. Most TCR sequences were uncommon, yet certain public TCRs appeared in many donors. In vitro confirmation showed a few CMV-associated chains to be CMV antigen specific.

The germline gives CDR1 SNHLY, CDR2 FYNNEI. V trimming: 7 bases; J trimming: 0 bases; junction bases outside the gene matches: 4. This CDR3 has 16 amino acids. A note on this clone: Its antigen remains unidentified.

13 Jbeta primers and 60 Vbeta primers were used for the PCR. In the original processing: As a later analysis found, there were 70 million to 100 million unique TCR beta chains, of which some 9.9 million were shared. Profiled with immunoSEQ multiplex PCR; TCRdb holds only in-frame clones, not every one. V and J calls and clone size are those listed in that table; D and trimming were worked out from the DNA. The sample carries 60,000 to 100,000 clones, 78% recorded once. The clonotype was recovered from a man in his forties in good health and CMV-seronegative. Sequencing was carried out using PBMCs. This chain links TRBV2 with TRBJ2-6; 9 bases align to TRBD1. DNA for the CDR3: TGTGCCAGCACTCCGACAGGGGGCTCTGGGGCCAACGTCCTGACTTTC. Its protein is CASTPTGGSGANVLTF. Full variable domain (missing parts from reference TRBV2 and TRBJ2-6): EPEVTQTPSHQVTQMGQEVILRCVPISNHLYFYWYRQILGQKVEFLVSFYNNEISEKSEIFDDQFSVERPDGSNFTLKIRSTKLEDSAMYFCASTPTGGSGANVLTFGAGSRLTVL.